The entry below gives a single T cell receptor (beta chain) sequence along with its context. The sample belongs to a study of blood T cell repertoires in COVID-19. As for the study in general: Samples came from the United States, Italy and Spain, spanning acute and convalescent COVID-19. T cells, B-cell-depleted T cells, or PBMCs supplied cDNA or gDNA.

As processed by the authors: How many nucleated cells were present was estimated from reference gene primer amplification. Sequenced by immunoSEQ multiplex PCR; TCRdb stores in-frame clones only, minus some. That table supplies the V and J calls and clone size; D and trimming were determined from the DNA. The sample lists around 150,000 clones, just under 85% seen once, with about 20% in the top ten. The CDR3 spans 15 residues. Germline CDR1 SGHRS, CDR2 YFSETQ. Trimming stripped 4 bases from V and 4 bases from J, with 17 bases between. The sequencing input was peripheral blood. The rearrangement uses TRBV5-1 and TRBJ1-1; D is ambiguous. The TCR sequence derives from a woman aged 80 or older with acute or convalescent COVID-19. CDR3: CASSPRPAEGTEAFF. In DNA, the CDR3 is TGCGCCAGCAGCCCCCGTCCAGCGGAAGGCACTGAAGCTTTCTTT.